Here is one T cell receptor beta chain with its context. Its specificity is unknown. Other DNA sequences within the sample encode an identical CDR3. The data derive from a study of cytomegalovirus exposure and HLA in healthy donors. Background on the study: There were 117 million unique TCR beta sequences, drawn from about 179 million T cells, in an earlier analysis. Inside one of the first data releases sat 80 million to 95 million unique TCRs taken from HLA-typed donors. Notes on the study in general: Later analysis identified a missense DCLRE1C variant that was linked to TCR beta V- and J-gene trimming.

Trimming removed 1 base at V and 5 bases at J, with 5 bases between. Germline-derived CDR1 and CDR2 are MDHEN and SYDVKM. There are 12 residues in the CDR3. The study ran its PCR with 60 Vbeta and 13 Jbeta primers. Method: immunoSEQ multiplex PCR; TCRdb's copy keeps in-frame clones and lacks some. The sample yields around 120,000 clones, 79% seen once. The chain links TRBV28 to TRBJ1-2; D gene ambiguous. The source is a man under 40 in good health and CMV-seropositive. Sequences were obtained from PBMCs. The CDR3: CASSLSVYGYTF. CDR3 coding DNA: TGTGCCAGCAGTTTATCCGTGTATGGCTACACCTTC.